The subject of this entry is one TCR beta chain. This specimen belongs to a study of technical replicates of blood from a few donors. The method was immunoSEQ multiplex PCR; TCRdb's version includes in-frame clones alone and lacks a portion of them. The sample shows tens of thousands of clones, 75% to 95% of them seen only once. J gave up 4 bases and V 4 bases, and 4 bases lay outside the gene matches. This CDR3 comprises 14 residues. The V gene's germline CDR1 is MDHEN and CDR2 SYDVKM. Sequencing was carried out using T cells isolated from PBMCs. The rearrangement joins TRBV28 to TRBJ2-7; 10 positions match TRBD2. The receptor was derived from a human donor in good health. Some clones in this sample may be carry-over from other donors' samples. CDR3 in amino acids: CASSSGTSAYEQYF. The CDR3 DNA sequence: TGTGCCAGCAGTTCCGGGACTAGCGCTTACGAGCAGTACTTC. Based on the CDR3 plus reference TRBV28 and TRBJ2-7, the full variable domain is DVKVTQSSRYLVKRTGEKVFLECVQDMDHENMFWYRQDPGLGLRLIYFSYDVKMKEKGDIPEGYSVSREKKERFSLILESASTNQTSMYLCASSSGTSAYEQYFGPGTRLTVT.